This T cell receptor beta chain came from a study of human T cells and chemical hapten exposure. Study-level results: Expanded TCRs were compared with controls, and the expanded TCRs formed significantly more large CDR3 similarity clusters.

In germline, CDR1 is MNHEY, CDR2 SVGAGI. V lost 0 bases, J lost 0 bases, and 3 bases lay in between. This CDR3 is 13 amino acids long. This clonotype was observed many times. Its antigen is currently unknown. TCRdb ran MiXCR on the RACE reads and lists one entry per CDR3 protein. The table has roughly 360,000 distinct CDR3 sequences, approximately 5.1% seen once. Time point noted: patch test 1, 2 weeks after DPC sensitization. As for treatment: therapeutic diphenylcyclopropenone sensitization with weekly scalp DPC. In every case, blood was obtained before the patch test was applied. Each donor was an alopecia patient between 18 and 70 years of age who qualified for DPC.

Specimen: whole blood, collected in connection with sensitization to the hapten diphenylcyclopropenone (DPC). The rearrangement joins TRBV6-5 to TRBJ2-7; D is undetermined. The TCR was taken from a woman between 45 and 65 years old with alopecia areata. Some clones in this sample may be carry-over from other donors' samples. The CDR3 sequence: CASSYSSSYEQYF. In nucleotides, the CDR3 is TGTGCCAGCAGTTACTCCAGCTCCTACGAGCAGTACTTC.